The source of this T cell receptor (beta chain) is a study of shared clonotypes between healthy human individuals. The study, taken as a whole, reports: Since donors were few, the genetic and exposure-history diversity represented was limited. Non-shared clonotypes had lower generation probabilities than clonotypes shared by all four sorted-subset donors.

Of note for this clone: Its antigen is as yet unknown.

In the original analysis: Junction-only sequences without quality scores came from ImmunoSEQ, so filtering differed. Clones were sequenced by immunoSEQ multiplex PCR, and TCRdb holds only the in-frame ones, with some missing. D and trimming come from the DNA, and the V and J calls and clone size come from that table. The repertoire holds some 900,000 clones, with 76% as singletons. From germline, CDR1 is GTSNPN and CDR2 SVGIG (reference sequence). This CDR3 comprises 15 residues. V gave up 4 bases and J gave up 5 bases; unmatched junction bases: 11. This TCR was recovered from a man aged 18 to 30 in good health. The rearrangement joins TRBV30 to TRBJ2-3; 8 bases fit TRBD2. Sequencing was done on a sample of memory CD4+ T cells sorted from blood. Subset noted: CD45RA-negative fraction. CDR3 sequence reads: CAWNGVAGRLDTQYF. DNA of the CDR3: TGTGCCTGGAATGGGGTAGCGGGAAGGTTAGATACGCAGTATTTT.